What follows are 26 T cell receptor beta chains derived from one specimen sequenced in a study of cytomegalovirus exposure and HLA in healthy donors (dated by TCRdb to about 2017). The library was prepared using the immunoSEQ multiplex PCR assay. A mixture of 60 forward primers for TCR Vbeta segments and 13 reverse primers for TCR Jbeta segments was used in the multiplex PCR. TCRdb took over this immuneACCESS table, retaining in-frame rearrangements with V and J assigned. Such tables are incomplete; in checked studies, under half of the missing clones stem from an unresolved V gene, and the remainder is unexplained. The sample table shows over 150,000 clones, and about three quarters are seen once. The ten largest clones take up about 1.5% of the sample. The sample taken for sequencing was PBMCs. These receptor sequences come from a woman younger than 45 in good health and CMV-seropositive.

This clone was recorded a few times. CDR3 DNA sequence: TGTGCCTCCAGGGGAACAGGGGGCTTAGGTACGCAGTATTTT. It is translated as CASRGTGGLGTQYF. The chain combines TRBV6-1 with TRBJ2-3, with 9 bases lining up with TRBD1. This CDR3 is built from 14 residues. V was pared by 11 bases and J by 8 bases, with 14 bases of the junction left unmatched. Germline CDR1 reads MNHNS; CDR2 reads SASEGT.

The V gene is TRBV21-1, the J gene TRBJ1-2; whether TRBD1, the table's D call, matches the DNA was not checked. TRBV21-1 constitutes a pseudogene. The CDR3 contains 17 residues. The CDR3 DNA follows: TGTGCCAGCAGCAAAGAACAGGGGCGATTCCTCTACTATGGCTACACCTTC. Protein: CASSKEQGRFLYYGYTF.

This clone was counted once. The chain employs TRBV27 and TRBJ2-1, with D maybe TRBD2 (6 bases). The V and J ends lost 5 bases and 3 bases respectively, with 17 bases between them. The CDR3 runs 16 residues. CDR1 is MNHEY and CDR2 is SMNVEV in the germline V gene (reference sequence). CDR3 bases: TGTGCCAGCAGTCCGCCGACTAGTGCGCTCTACAATGAGCAGTTCTTC. Translation gives CASSPPTSALYNEQFF.

CDR3 DNA: TGTGCCAGCAGCTTAGGTGGGGGCGCTGAAGCTTTCTTT. It yields the protein CASSLGGGAEAFF. The chain combines TRBV7-8 with TRBJ1-1, with a weak D call TRBD1 (6 bases). V was trimmed by 1 base and J by 6 bases, leaving 9 bases between them. Germline V lookup: CDR1 SGHVS, CDR2 FQNEAQ. This CDR3 contains 13 residues. Together with reference TRBV7-8 and TRBJ1-1, the CDR3 gives the full variable domain: GAGVSQSPRYKVAKRGQDVALRCDPISGHVSLFWYQQALGQGPEFLTYFQNEAQLDKSGLPSDRFFAERPEGSVSTLKIQRTQQEDSAVYLCASSLGGGAEAFFGQGTRLTVV.

The V and J genes are TRBV28 and TRBJ1-2, with D possibly being TRBD1 (5 bases). V was clipped by 0 bases and J by 5 bases, with 7 bases between them. Per the germline V gene, CDR1 is MDHEN and CDR2 is SYDVKM. This CDR3 is 13 amino acids long. The CDR3 protein is CASSLWTEYGYTF. CDR3 DNA sequence: TGTGCCAGCAGTTTATGGACAGAATATGGCTACACCTTC.

J is TRBJ2-5 and V is TRBV5-5, with 8 bases lining up with TRBD1. CDR1 SGHKS and CDR2 YYEKEE come from the germline V gene (reference sequence). V shed 3 bases, J shed 3 bases, and the junction held 7 bases outside the gene matches. The CDR3 extends over 15 amino acids. This CDR3 reads CASSSPGGAEETQYF. The CDR3 DNA sequence: TGTGCCAGCAGCTCTCCAGGGGGCGCGGAAGAGACCCAGTACTTC.

This clone was counted a few times. Within the sample, other DNA sequences also encode this same CDR3. V gene TRBV28 combines with J gene TRBJ1-2, with no clear D. CDR3 size: 11 residues. Germline V CDR1 and CDR2: MDHEN, SYDVKM. Trimming removed 4 bases from V and 3 bases from J, with 3 bases in between. DNA of the CDR3: TGTGCCAGCAGTTCGGACTATGGCTACACCTTC. Translating gives CASSSDYGYTF.

In its sample, this clone was seen a few times. This chain uses TRBV19 with TRBJ2-7, with 9 bases that match TRBD2. The CDR3 length is 14 residues. V lost 6 bases to trimming and J lost 3 bases; unmatched junction nucleotides: 6. Germline V gene sequence: CDR1 LNHDA, CDR2 SQIVND (reference sequence). The CDR3 DNA reads TGTGCCAGTAGCGGGACTAGCAGTTACTACGAGCAGTACTTC. As protein: CASSGTSSYYEQYF.

This clone was recorded a few times. The CDR3 does not end in the conserved phenylalanine or tryptophan, so this is likely a read error. No DNA is shown, since the ends of the CDR3 on it are uncertain; the CDR3 is the one TCRdb lists. V gene TRBV2 combines with J gene TRBJ1-2. Counting both end residues, the CDR3 totals 10 amino acids. Germline CDR1 SNHLY, CDR2 FYNNEI. CDR3 loop: CASSESRRFI.

The genes are TRBV11-3 and TRBJ2-2; unclear D gene. This CDR3 is built from 14 residues. The V gene's germline CDR1 is SGHNT and CDR2 YENEEA. The V and J ends lost 1 base and 5 bases respectively, with 8 bases between them. CDR3 DNA sequence: TGTGCCAGCAGCTTAGGAGCAGCGACCGGGGAGCTGTTTTTT. It yields the protein CASSLGAATGELFF.

On this clone: At one end the junction does not follow the germline gene, possibly because of a read error. V is TRBV9 and J is TRBJ1-2; 8 bases are shared with TRBD1. The CDR3 contains 12 residues. The germline V gene has CDR1 SGDLS and CDR2 YYNGEE. Here the CDR3 reads CASSPDRAALSF. CDR3 sequence (DNA): TGTGCCAGCAGCCCGGACAGGGCCGCTCTCTCCTTC.

This chain links TRBV5-4 with TRBJ1-2; D possibly corresponds to TRBD1 (6 bases). Germline CDR1 and CDR2: SGHNT and YYREEE (reference sequence). The CDR3 spans 14 residues. V was clipped by 4 bases and J by 4 bases, with 14 bases between them. DNA for the CDR3: TGTGCCAGCAGCCGACAGGACCTGAGCTATGGCTACACCTTC. Translating it yields CASSRQDLSYGYTF.

This chain uses TRBV19 with TRBJ2-7; D not resolved. Germline CDR1 and CDR2: LNHDA and SQIVND (reference sequence). V dropped 6 bases and J dropped 4 bases, with 22 bases sitting between them. This CDR3 is 16 amino acids long. This chain's CDR3 is CASSTLPGATVYEQYF. CDR3 DNA sequence: TGTGCCAGTAGCACCCTTCCCGGAGCCACTGTTTACGAGCAGTACTTC.

V usage is TRBV30 and J usage is TRBJ2-7, with 9 bases aligning to TRBD2. With V trimmed by 2 bases and J by 1 base, 6 bases remained unmatched. CDR1 and CDR2 from the germline V gene are GTSNPN and SVGIG (reference sequence). The CDR3 has 15 residues. CDR3 DNA: TGTGCCTGGAGTAGGGGACTAGCAATATCCTACGAGCAGTACTTC. It translates to CAWSRGLAISYEQYF.

V is TRBV6-1 and J is TRBJ1-2, with D uncertain. The ends were cut back, 1 base at V and 4 bases at J, with 10 bases in the middle. Germline assignment: CDR1 MNHNS and CDR2 SASEGT. This CDR3 comprises 14 residues. CDR3 DNA: TGTGCCAGCAGTGAAGGTGTGAAAGCCTATGGCTACACCTTC. Translated: CASSEGVKAYGYTF.

The J gene is TRBJ2-1, the V gene TRBV27; the match to TRBD2 covers 11 bases. This CDR3 has 15 amino acids. Germline CDR1 and CDR2: MNHEY and SMNVEV (reference sequence). V was pared by 5 bases and J by 7 bases, with 7 bases of the junction left unmatched. The CDR3 sequence: CASSQLAGVGNEQFF. CDR3 sequence (DNA): TGTGCCAGCAGTCAACTAGCGGGAGTTGGAAATGAGCAGTTCTTC.

The table lists this clone with a few counts. The chain's CDR3 is CASSSLGLTEAFF. The CDR3 DNA is TGTGCCAGCAGCTCATTAGGACTTACTGAAGCTTTCTTT. This chain uses TRBV7-2 with TRBJ1-1, with D uncertain. V was shortened by 4 bases and J by 5 bases, with 11 bases between the two germline ends. In germline, CDR1 is SGHTA, CDR2 FQGNSA. The CDR3 has 13 amino acids.

With regard to this clone: At the DNA level, this CDR3 is encoded by other sequences in the same sample as well. This chain uses TRBV5-1 with TRBJ2-7, with 9 bases matching TRBD1. V shed 4 bases and J 5 bases; nucleotides not matched to a gene: 16. Germline V gene data show CDR1 as SGHRS and CDR2 as YFSETQ. This CDR3 is built from 17 residues. CDR3 DNA: TGCGCCAGCAGCCCCGTACTATCGGGACAGGGTATGGACGAGCAGTACTTC. Translating gives CASSPVLSGQGMDEQYF.

The chain employs TRBV7-8 and TRBJ2-3; 8 bases align to TRBD2. J was trimmed by 0 bases and V by 7 bases; bases with no gene match: 3. The CDR3 is made up of 14 amino acids. Germline V lookup: CDR1 SGHVS, CDR2 FQNEAQ. The CDR3 loop is CASTRGRSTDTQYF. The CDR3 coding sequence is TGTGCCAGCACTCGCGGGAGGAGCACAGATACGCAGTATTTT.

The chain combines TRBV19 with TRBJ2-7, with TRBD2 matching 10 bases. Trimming cost V 5 bases and J 0 bases; bases outside gene matches: 7. There are 16 residues in the CDR3. Germline CDR1 and CDR2: LNHDA and SQIVND (reference sequence). The CDR3 DNA reads as TGTGCCAGTAGTCTCCAAGTAGCGGGAGGCTCCTACGAGCAGTACTTC. Translation: CASSLQVAGGSYEQYF.

In nucleotides, the CDR3 is TGTGCCAGCAGTCCTACTTTAACAGGGAGCTCCTACGAGCAGTACTTC. Its protein product is CASSPTLTGSSYEQYF. The chain is built from TRBV27 and TRBJ2-7; tentative D call: TRBD1 (6 bases). Germline CDR1 is MNHEY and CDR2 is SMNVEV (reference sequence). This CDR3 is built from 16 residues. Trimming shortened V by 5 bases and J by 0 bases, and 17 bases separated the two germline ends.

V usage is TRBV28 and J usage is TRBJ2-7; D may be TRBD2 (6 bases). Trimming took off 8 bases at V and 6 bases at J, with 11 bases between the two ends. The germline V gene has CDR1 MDHEN and CDR2 SYDVKM. The CDR3 spans 11 residues. The CDR3 loop is CASSGSREQYF. CDR3 DNA: TGTGCCAGCTCCGGGAGTCGCGAGCAGTACTTC.

The chain is built from TRBV5-1 and TRBJ2-2, with 9 bases identical to TRBD1. The CDR3 has 16 amino acids. CDR1 SGHRS and CDR2 YFSETQ come from the germline V gene. V was pared by 4 bases and J by 6 bases, with 10 bases of the junction left unmatched. The CDR3 DNA reads as TGCGCCAGCAGCACAAGACAGGGGGGGGACGCCGGGGAGCTGTTTTTT. Protein sequence: CASSTRQGGDAGELFF.

This rearrangement joins TRBV2 to TRBJ1-1; 11 bases agree with TRBD1. CDR3 length: 14 residues. CDR1 and CDR2 (germline): SNHLY, FYNNEI. V gave up 9 bases and J gave up 4 bases; unmatched junction bases: 7. The CDR3 coding sequence is TGTGCCAGTGGGCTCGGGACAGGGGGCACTGAAGCTTTCTTT. Encoded protein: CASGLGTGGTEAFF.

This rearrangement joins TRBV9 to TRBJ2-2; 7 nucleotides match TRBD1. Trimming removed 1 base from V and 6 bases from J; junction bases left unmatched: 3. The CDR3 sequence is 14 residues long. Germline V gives CDR1 SGDLS, CDR2 YYNGEE. The CDR3 nucleotides read TGTGCCAGCAGCGTACGACAGGGCTCCGGGGAGCTGTTTTTT. Encoded protein: CASSVRQGSGELFF.

The chain carries TRBV11-3 and TRBJ1-1, with 8 bases aligning to TRBD1. CDR1 and CDR2 from the germline V gene are SGHNT and YENEEA. The length of the CDR3 is 14 residues. J gave up 2 bases and V 3 bases, and 2 bases lay outside the gene matches. The CDR3 bases are TGTGCCAGCAGCTTTGGACAGGGTAACACTGAAGCTTTCTTT. Translation gives CASSFGQGNTEAFF.